This record concerns one T cell receptor beta chain sequence. Germline CDR1 SGHKS, CDR2 YYEKEE (reference sequence). This CDR3 contains 15 residues. The trim removed 0 bases at V and 3 bases at J, leaving 4 bases unmatched. This entry comes from a study of T cell changes during pregnancy in multiple sclerosis. TCRdb's copy holds only in-frame clones and misses some; the assay was immunoSEQ multiplex PCR. This sample carries around 47,000 clones, 90% to 95% of them seen once, and the ten largest clones take more than 4%. This clonotype was sampled from a female donor with multiple sclerosis, enrolled in a pregnancy study. The chain couples TRBV5-5 to TRBJ2-7; 9 nucleotides agree with TRBD1. Specimen: CD8+ T cells from peripheral blood mononuclear cells, collected in the first trimester of pregnancy. CDR3 bases: TGTGCCAGCAGCTTGGGACAGGGGGTTGACTACGAGCAGTACTTC. Translation gives CASSLGQGVDYEQYF.